This T cell receptor beta chain was identified in a study of shared clonotypes between healthy human individuals. The study's findings and limits: The sole specimen, blood, was sampled, and tissue repertoires likely differ.

Naive CD8 isolation took CD45RO-negative cells positively selected for CCR7 and excluded terminally differentiated effector memory CD45RA+ cells. A note on this clone: Its target is not known.

The data were produced by immunoSEQ multiplex PCR, yet TCRdb's version contains in-frame clones alone and is incomplete. The table shows approximately 810,000 clones, with 80% to 95% occurring only once. This CDR3 region has 15 residues. Per germline, CDR1 MNHEY and CDR2 SMNVEV (reference sequence). J gave up 1 base and V 2 bases, and 5 bases lay outside the gene matches. The sample consisted of naive CD8+ T cells sorted from blood. The V gene is TRBV27, the J gene TRBJ2-7; TRBD2 matches at 7 bases. The TCR sequence derives from a man aged 25 to 40 in good health. The CDR3, as DNA: TGTGCCAGCAGTTTAACCAGCGGGATATCCTACGAGCAGTACTTC. Its protein is CASSLTSGISYEQYF.